The entry that follows covers one TCR beta chain sequence. Its antigen is still unknown. One junction end does not reproduce the germline sequence, and a read error may be involved. The sample belongs to a study of blood T cells in healthy people across ages. Germline assignment: CDR1 MGHRA and CDR2 YSYEKL. CDR3 length equals 15 residues. There were at least 5.5 micrograms of total RNA extracted from every sample. The use of a sample-barcoded 5' primer and a J-beta primer mix characterized a second PCR of about 7 to 12 cycles. TCRdb reprocessed the 5' RACE reads via MiXCR and lists one record per CDR3 protein. The data show over 1,500,000 distinct CDR3 sequences, with roughly 50% seen just once and less than 2.5% held by the top ten. The study's findings and limits: Possibly, changes in expanded clonotypes were confounded because donor CMV status was unknown. With naive T cell percentage, TCR beta diversity showed a strong correlation. Compared with aged donors, long-lived donors showed fewer expanded clones, suggesting selection.

This TCR was recovered from a woman aged 40 to 55 in good health. The genes are TRBV4-1 and TRBJ1-2; D ambiguous. The sequencing sample was made of blood. CDR3 DNA sequence: TGCGCCAGCAGCCAAGATCAACGGCAACTCTATGGCCACACCTTC. This gives the protein CASSQDQRQLYGHTF.